This T cell receptor (beta chain) is drawn from a study of Ad26.COV2.S vaccination and SARS-CoV-2 variants. Study at large: Donor got 5x10^10 or 1x10^11 viral particles of Ad26.COV2.S.

Documented treatment: over 15 received Ad26.COV2.S at low or high dose, single or two shots; about 5 received placebo; per-sample allocation not given. Vaccine and placebo recipients were sampled on day 63 after the first injection. At a Boston site, the person donating was an adult of 18-55 years. An Ad26 vector was used to express Wuhan-strain SARS-CoV-2 spike as the vaccine. This clone was detected once. No antigen is known for it. The study, taken as a whole, reports: Substantial breadth in spike-specific CD8+ and CD4+ T cell responses was reportedly seen after vaccination.

This table comes from immunoSEQ multiplex PCR, and its TCRdb copy is limited to in-frame clones, with some not included. The profile shows about 680,000 clones, about 90% of them singletons. This CDR3 is 13 amino acids long. Deletions cut 6 bases from V and 10 bases from J, with 15 bases between. The germline V gene has CDR1 LNHDA and CDR2 SQIVND (reference sequence). Here the sequenced sample was peripheral blood, taken in a trial of Ad26.COV2.S vaccine versus placebo. The sequence was obtained from a person aged 18-60 years who received the Ad26.COV2.S COVID-19 vaccine or a placebo. The chain joins TRBV19 to TRBJ2-2; perhaps TRBD2 as D (6 bases). The CDR3 DNA is TGTGCCAGTAGCCCTGGAGGGGCAGTGGAGCTGTTTTTT. This codes for CASSPGGAVELFF.